This TCR beta chain originates from a study of cytomegalovirus exposure and HLA in healthy donors. Whole-study findings and limits: Differences between HLA loci emerged in a later analysis of TCR association rates, with DRB1 most and HLA-C fewest. In an earlier analysis, most TCR beta V segments were productive about 87% or about 30% of the time. V segments that were indistinguishable, TRBV6-2 and TRBV6-3 among them, were omitted from analysis.

The donors, nominally healthy at sampling, likely had unrecorded immune exposures. Note on this clone: Its antigen is unknown.

PCR used 60 Vbeta primers and 13 Jbeta primers. TCRdb's copy holds only in-frame clones and misses some; the assay was immunoSEQ multiplex PCR. The sample contains around 150,000 clones, 75% of which appear only once. Germline CDR1 and CDR2: SNHLY and FYNNEI. The junction had 4 bases not matched to a gene; V was cut back by 5 bases and J by 3 bases. This CDR3 has 14 residues. V and J are TRBV2 and TRBJ1-2; 9 bases fit TRBD1. Source material: PBMCs. This TCR was recovered from a man aged 18 to 30 in good health and CMV-seronegative. CDR3 DNA: TGTGCCAGCAGTTCGGACAGGGGTCACTATGGCTACACCTTC. The encoded protein is CASSSDRGHYGYTF.